This T cell receptor (beta chain) was profiled in a study of T-cell reconstitution after alpha-beta-depleted transplantation in children. The study, taken as a whole, reports: T-cell counts and diversity at one year following transplant were attributed mainly to newly produced T cells.

The TCRbeta library incorporated unique molecular identifiers. TCRdb reanalysed the PCR reads using MiXCR and keeps one entry per CDR3 protein. The profile covers hundreds of thousands of distinct CDR3 sequences, with 15% to 20% appearing a single time and about 41% taken by the ten largest. The CDR3 has 15 amino acids. From germline, CDR1 is SGHRS and CDR2 YFSETQ. This clonotype was counted once. Its specificity is not known. At one end, the junction sequence differs from germline, possibly due to a read error. The chain carries TRBV5-1 and TRBJ1-1; 8 nucleotides match TRBD1. Sequences were derived from PBMCs, mostly from graft donor cells, sampled 360 days after TCRalphabeta/CD19-depleted stem cell transplant. The receptor was derived from a male patient under 10 years old who had a stem cell transplant for acute lymphoblastic leukemia, so the T cells may come from the graft donor. The CDR3 nucleotides are TGCACCAGCAACGCGAGACAGGGGATGAACACTGAAGCTTTCTTT. It is translated as CTSNARQGMNTEAFF.